The source of this T cell receptor beta chain is a study of blood T cell repertoires in COVID-19. The V gene lost 0 bases and the J gene lost 9 bases, with 9 bases spanning the gap. CDR1 is SEHNR, CDR2 FQNEAQ, per germline (reference sequence). The CDR3 has 12 amino acids. Per the original methods: Nucleated cell counts were estimated from reference gene primer amplification. Clones were sequenced by immunoSEQ multiplex PCR, and TCRdb holds only the in-frame ones, with some missing. From that table come the V and J calls and clone size; the DNA was used to work out D and trimming. The sample consists of roughly 260,000 clones, 85% to 90% of them appearing once.

The sample comprised peripheral blood. This clonotype was sampled from a woman in her thirties with COVID-19, enrolled during active disease. This chain uses TRBV7-9 with TRBJ2-7; D is ambiguous. CDR3 region: CASSLALGWQYF. CDR3 bases: TGTGCCAGCAGCTTAGCGCTGGGCTGGCAGTACTTC.